The 18 T cell receptor beta chains given below trace back to one sample, sequenced in a study of cytomegalovirus exposure and HLA in healthy donors. A multiplex PCR was run with 60 Vbeta primers and 13 Jbeta primers. Only in-frame clones appear in the TCRdb table, and some are missing; sequencing was by immunoSEQ multiplex PCR. The data show around 190,000 clones, with 81% seen just once and around 3.7% held by the top ten. Sequencing input: PBMCs. The receptor set was obtained from a man aged 35-49 years in good health and CMV-seropositive.

This chain uses TRBV15 with TRBJ2-5, with 11 bases lining up with TRBD1. The J call could be wrong; TRBJ2-7 is a better fit for the DNA end. Germline loops: CDR1 LNHNV, CDR2 YYDKDF (reference sequence). The CDR3 runs to 15 residues. The CDR3 is CATSRRTGGPHEQYF. The CDR3 coding sequence is TGTGCCACCAGCAGGCGGACAGGGGGCCCCCACGAGCAGTACTTC.

V and J are TRBV7-8 and TRBJ1-1; TRBD1 matches 8 bases. CDR1 and CDR2 from the germline V gene are SGHVS and FQNEAQ. The CDR3 has 14 amino acids. J lost 2 bases, V lost 7 bases, and 6 bases had no gene match. CDR3 amino acids: CASTPDRVNTEAFF. The CDR3 DNA reads TGTGCCAGCACCCCGGACAGGGTAAACACTGAAGCTTTCTTT.

About this clone itself: This clone may be a read error of a much larger clone one base away. CDR3 DNA sequence: TGTGCCAGCAGCCCATCCTCCACCAGGGGGATCCAGCCCCAGCATTTT. This translates into CASSPSSTRGIQPQHF. V usage is TRBV4-2 and J usage is TRBJ1-5; TRBD1 aligns across 7 bases. J gave up 7 bases and V 4 bases, and 13 bases lay outside the gene matches. The CDR3 runs 16 residues. The germline CDR1 and CDR2 sequences are LGHNA and YNFKEQ.

The rearrangement joins TRBV5-1 to TRBJ1-6, with D tentatively TRBD1 (6 bases). CDR1 SGHRS and CDR2 YFSETQ come from the germline V gene. This CDR3 is 15 amino acids long. The V and J ends lost 5 bases and 7 bases respectively, with 16 bases between them. The CDR3 loop reads CASSPLQGENSPLHF. In DNA, the CDR3 is TGCGCCAGCAGTCCACTACAGGGCGAAAATTCACCCCTCCACTTT.

J is TRBJ2-7 and V is TRBV6-1; 7 bases align to TRBD1. Germline V gene lookup returns CDR1 MNHNS and CDR2 SASEGT. The junction had 3 bases not matched to a gene; V was cut back by 5 bases and J by 2 bases. The CDR3 contains 13 residues. CDR3: CASSLDRPYEQYF. The CDR3 DNA follows: TGTGCCAGCAGTCTGGACAGGCCCTACGAGCAGTACTTC.

V and J are TRBV27 and TRBJ2-7; no definite D call. CDR3 length: 13 residues. Germline V gene lookup returns CDR1 MNHEY and CDR2 SMNVEV (reference sequence). V shed 3 bases and J shed 3 bases, with 9 bases lying between them. Written as DNA, the CDR3 is TGTGCCAGCAGTTTCGCGTCCAACTACGAGCAGTACTTC. Its protein is CASSFASNYEQYF.

The rearrangement links TRBV9 to TRBJ2-4; possible D gene TRBD1, 5 bases. V dropped 0 bases and J dropped 3 bases, with 7 bases sitting between them. This CDR3 spans 14 amino acids. CDR1 is SGDLS and CDR2 is YYNGEE in the germline V gene. This CDR3 reads CASSVGQSKNIQYF. The CDR3, as DNA: TGTGCCAGCAGCGTAGGACAGAGCAAAAACATTCAGTACTTC.

This rearrangement joins TRBV5-1 to TRBJ2-7; the D is unclear. The CDR3 length is 14 residues. Between the trimmed V and J ends, which lost 4 bases and 1 base, there was a span of 12 bases. Germline CDR1 and CDR2: SGHRS and YFSETQ. CDR3 coding DNA: TGCGCCAGCAGCCTTACGACTGAATCCTACGAGCAGTACTTC. Translating it yields CASSLTTESYEQYF. The entire variable domain, with the rest obtained from reference TRBV5-1 and TRBJ2-7, is as follows: KAGVTQTPRYLIKTRGQQVTLSCSPISGHRSVSWYQQTPGQGLQFLFEYFSETQRNKGNFPGRFSGRQFSNSRSEMNVSTLELGDSALYLCASSLTTESYEQYFGPGTRLTVT.

The rearrangement joins TRBV15 to TRBJ1-5; D perhaps matches TRBD1 (6 bases). Trimming stripped 2 bases from V and 1 base from J, with 9 bases between. Germline CDR1 reads LNHNV; CDR2 reads YYDKDF (reference sequence). The CDR3 extends over 15 amino acids. The CDR3, as DNA: TGTGCCACCAGCAGAATCGGACAGAGCAATCAGCCCCAGCATTTT. Amino acids: CATSRIGQSNQPQHF.

Only one count was recorded for this clone. The chain's CDR3 is CASSLRSALGGRLNTEAFF. In DNA, the CDR3 is TGTGCCAGCAGCTTAAGGTCGGCGCTGGGGGGGCGCCTGAACACTGAAGCTTTCTTT. J is TRBJ1-1 and V is TRBV7-3, with D maybe TRBD1 (6 bases). Trimming stripped 1 base from V and 0 bases from J, with 21 bases between. The CDR3 is 19 residues long. Germline CDR1 SGHTA, CDR2 FQGTGA.

This clone was counted once. The CDR3 DNA reads TGTGCCAGCAGCTACGGGGGGCTAGTCCACGAGCAGTACTTC. Its translation is CASSYGGLVHEQYF. The J gene is TRBJ2-7, the V gene TRBV5-6; a weak D match, TRBD2 (7 bases). Germline V CDR1 and CDR2: SGHDT, YYEEEE. Trimming stripped 3 bases from V and 5 bases from J, with 15 bases between. The CDR3 extends over 14 amino acids.

The rearrangement joins TRBV7-2 to TRBJ2-5, with a tentative D call TRBD1 (5 bases). V lost 1 base, J lost 4 bases, and 13 bases lay in between. There are 15 residues in the CDR3. The germline V gene encodes CDR1 SGHTA and CDR2 FQGNSA. CDR3: CASSLVGAFRETQYF. In DNA, the CDR3 is TGTGCCAGCAGCTTAGTTGGGGCCTTTCGAGAGACCCAGTACTTC.

The rearrangement joins TRBV9 to TRBJ2-3; 8 positions agree with TRBD2. Germline-derived CDR1 and CDR2 are SGDLS and YYNGEE. With V trimmed by 0 bases and J by 1 base, 4 bases remained unmatched. CDR3 length: 16 amino acids. The CDR3 DNA reads TGTGCCAGCAGCGTAGGGGCAGCGGGGGGCACAGATACGCAGTATTTT. Translated, it gives CASSVGAAGGTDTQYF.

This rearrangement joins TRBV5-1 to TRBJ2-1; a possible D gene is TRBD2 (6 bases). The germline gives CDR1 SGHRS, CDR2 YFSETQ. Trimming took off 0 bases at V and 0 bases at J, with 10 bases between the two ends. The length of the CDR3 is 16 residues. Here the CDR3 reads CASSLEAGLSYNEQFF. Written as DNA, the CDR3 is TGCGCCAGCAGCTTGGAAGCGGGCCTCTCCTACAATGAGCAGTTCTTC. The full variable domain, with the rest looked up from reference TRBV5-1 and TRBJ2-1, is KAGVTQTPRYLIKTRGQQVTLSCSPISGHRSVSWYQQTPGQGLQFLFEYFSETQRNKGNFPGRFSGRQFSNSRSEMNVSTLELGDSALYLCASSLEAGLSYNEQFFGPGTRLTVL.

This clone was seen once. The chain joins TRBV4-3 to TRBJ2-7; possible D gene TRBD2, 6 bases. V dropped 0 bases and J dropped 2 bases, with 11 bases sitting between them. This CDR3 spans 15 amino acids. Per germline, CDR1 LGHNA and CDR2 YSLEER. The CDR3: CASSQDWRGTYEQYF. DNA of the CDR3: TGCGCCAGCAGCCAAGATTGGCGGGGCACCTACGAGCAGTACTTC.

This clone appeared once. The V call is TRBV5-4, the J call TRBJ2-7; perhaps TRBD2 as D (6 bases). CDR1 and CDR2 (germline): SGHNT, YYREEE (reference sequence). CDR3 size: 15 residues. V shed 0 bases and J shed 6 bases, with 16 bases lying between them. The CDR3 region is CASSLEGLTSREQYF. CDR3 nucleotide sequence: TGTGCCAGCAGCTTGGAGGGGCTGACTAGTCGCGAGCAGTACTTC.

This rearrangement joins TRBV4-2 to TRBJ2-5; D perhaps matches TRBD2 (6 bases). Trimming stripped 0 bases from V and 2 bases from J, with 10 bases between. The CDR3 has 15 amino acids. CDR1 and CDR2 from the germline V gene are LGHNA and YNFKEQ. CDR3 coding DNA: TGTGCCAGCAGCCAAGATGCGGGACGGCAAGAGACCCAGTACTTC. Translated, it gives CASSQDAGRQETQYF.

The rearrangement uses TRBV2 and TRBJ2-7; 10 bases fit TRBD2. This CDR3 has 14 residues. The trim removed 11 bases at V and 0 bases at J, leaving 7 bases unmatched. The germline CDR1 and CDR2 sequences are SNHLY and FYNNEI. Here the CDR3 reads CAALGTSVSYEQYF. The CDR3, as DNA: TGTGCCGCGCTAGGGACTAGCGTCTCCTACGAGCAGTACTTC.